Following are 7 T cell receptor beta chains from one sample sequenced in a study of post-analysis software for immune sequencing data. Overall study results and limits: Controls showed lower frequencies than patients for roughly five TRBV segments, and TRBV5-6, TRBV5-1 and TRBV20-1 were among these.

Their specific antigens are unknown. Every TCR beta cDNA library bore unique molecular identifiers. TCRdb processed the PCR reads anew with MiXCR; each CDR3 protein has one entry. Counted here are roughly 400,000 distinct CDR3 sequences, 35% to 45% occurring once; the ten biggest clones make up 6% to 9%. Sequenced material: blood. The source of these receptors is a girl aged 2 to 9 with multiple sclerosis.

Only a few counts were recorded for this clonotype. V is TRBV6-2 or TRBV6-3 and J is TRBJ2-5; D not certain. V was trimmed by 6 bases and J by 3 bases, leaving 5 bases between them. The germline V gene encodes CDR1 MNHEY and CDR2 SVGEGT. The CDR3 consists of 11 residues. The CDR3: CASSDEETQYF. CDR3 coding DNA: TGTGCCAGCAGCGATGAAGAGACCCAGTACTTC.

V and J are TRBV20-1 and TRBJ2-5; unclear D gene. The V and J ends lost 0 bases and 7 bases respectively, with 12 bases between them. The CDR3 runs 13 residues. The germline V gene encodes CDR1 DFQATT and CDR2 SNEGSKA (reference sequence). In nucleotides, the CDR3 is TGCAGTGCTAGAGACCTCCCCTTCGGGACCCAGTACTTC. This translates into CSARDLPFGTQYF.

This clonotype was recorded only once. The gene calls are TRBV13 and TRBJ2-3; D tentatively fits TRBD1 or TRBD2 (5 bases each). Trimming removed 5 bases from V and 8 bases from J, with 20 bases in between. The germline V gene has CDR1 PRHDT and CDR2 FYEKMQ (reference sequence). The CDR3 loop spans 15 amino acids. The CDR3 sequence is CASSAVGTETGTQYF. The CDR3 DNA follows: TGTGCCAGCAGCGCCGTCGGGACGGAGACTGGTACGCAGTATTTT.

The rearrangement uses TRBV24-1 and TRBJ2-5; no reliable D call. The germline CDR1 and CDR2 sequences are KGHDR and SFDVKD. Deletions cut 1 base from V and 0 bases from J, with 8 bases between. This CDR3 has 15 amino acids. CDR3 sequence (DNA): TGTGCCACCAGTGATTTACGGCGTAACCAAGAGACCCAGTACTTC. This translates into CATSDLRRNQETQYF.

In DNA form, the CDR3 reads TGCAGTGCTAGAGGCGCCCAGGGGCCTGGAAACACCATATATTTT. Translation gives CSARGAQGPGNTIYF. The chain combines TRBV20-1 with TRBJ1-3; possible D gene TRBD1, 6 bases. The CDR3 totals 15 residues. Trimming cost V 1 base and J 2 bases, with 12 bases left between them. Per germline, CDR1 DFQATT and CDR2 SNEGSKA (reference sequence).

V usage is TRBV6-5 and J usage is TRBJ2-7; D is tentatively TRBD1 or TRBD2 (5 bases each). The germline CDR1 and CDR2 sequences are MNHEY and SVGAGI. The CDR3 totals 14 residues. Trimming shortened V by 8 bases and J by 0 bases, and 14 bases separated the two germline ends. The CDR3 DNA is TGTGCCAGCCGCCGGGGCCAGCTCTCCTACGAGCAGTACTTC. Translation: CASRRGQLSYEQYF.

In this sample, this clonotype turned up a few times. The CDR3 bases are TGCGCCAGCAGCTTGGCTCCGGGACAGGGGGTCTACGAGCAGTACTTC. Translation gives CASSLAPGQGVYEQYF. The chain is built from TRBV5-1 and TRBJ2-7; 11 bases line up with TRBD1. This CDR3 comprises 16 residues. V shed 0 bases and J 3 bases; nucleotides not matched to a gene: 5. The germline gives CDR1 SGHRS, CDR2 YFSETQ.